The 19 T cell receptor beta chains below were found in one sample sequenced in a study of beta chain features in type 1 diabetes. The entirety of the isolated RNA underwent reverse transcription, so expressed TCRB transcripts were sequenced. Sequencing was performed with immunoSEQ multiplex PCR; in TCRdb, only in-frame clones are kept and a portion is missing. The data hold 680,000 or so clones, with around 16% observed a single time. Sequencing was performed on naive CD4+ T cells from blood. Source of these receptors: a man younger than 35 in good health.

There are a few counts of this clone. J is TRBJ2-7 and V is TRBV10-3, with TRBD1 identical over 9 bases. V lost 9 bases, J lost 5 bases, and 11 bases stayed unmatched. CDR1 is ENHRY, CDR2 SYGVKD, per germline. The CDR3 totals 14 residues. CDR3: CAMSRGQGGDEQYF. The CDR3 coding sequence is TGTGCCATGAGCCGGGGACAGGGAGGAGACGAGCAGTACTTC.

V usage is TRBV6-5 and J usage is TRBJ1-3; 9 bases are shared with TRBD1. The V gene's germline CDR1 is MNHEY and CDR2 SVGAGI. The V segment lost 6 bases and the J segment 3 bases; nucleotides outside the gene matches: 6. The CDR3 has 15 residues. DNA for the CDR3: TGTGCCAGCAGCCTACAGGGGGCATTTGGAAACACCATATATTTT. It specifies CASSLQGAFGNTIYF.

The J gene is TRBJ2-3, the V gene TRBV11-2, with D possibly being TRBD2 (6 bases). The CDR3 is 14 amino acids. The germline CDR1 and CDR2 sequences are SGHAT and FQNNGV. The V gene lost 6 bases and the J gene lost 8 bases, with 18 bases spanning the gap. CDR3: CASSPTGGLGTQYF. The CDR3 bases are TGTGCCAGCAGTCCAACCGGGGGTCTAGGTACGCAGTATTTT.

Only a few counts were recorded for this clone. This chain connects TRBV23-1 to TRBJ2-7, with TRBD2 identical over 9 bases. TRBV23-1 is flagged as an ORF with uncertain function. Germline trimming cut 3 bases from V and 1 base from J; bases unmatched to any gene: 7. This CDR3 comprises 16 residues. The CDR3 coding sequence is TGCGCCAGCAGTCAGGGGCCGCTAGCGGGGTCCTACGAGCAGTACTTC. It yields the protein CASSQGPLAGSYEQYF.

Only a few counts were recorded for this clone. V usage is TRBV9 and J usage is TRBJ2-3; 11 bases fit TRBD2. With V trimmed by 3 bases and J by 5 bases, 8 bases remained unmatched. Germline CDR1 SGDLS, CDR2 YYNGEE. This CDR3 is 16 amino acids long. The DNA of the CDR3 is TGTGCCAGCAGCGCAATGGGACTAGCGGAGGGAGATACGCAGTATTTT. The encoded protein is CASSAMGLAEGDTQYF.

J is TRBJ1-1 and V is TRBV7-3, with D uncertain. The ends were cut back, 5 bases at V and 5 bases at J, with 21 bases in the middle. This CDR3 spans 16 amino acids. In germline, CDR1 is SGHTA, CDR2 FQGTGA. The CDR3 sequence: CASSPLGRGGKTEAFF. In nucleotides, the CDR3 is TGTGCCAGCAGCCCCCTAGGGAGAGGAGGTAAGACTGAAGCTTTCTTT. Complete variable domain (other parts from reference TRBV7-3 and TRBJ1-1): GAGVSQTPSNKVTEKGKYVELRCDPISGHTALYWYRQSLGQGPEFLIYFQGTGAADDSGLPNDRFFAVRPEGSVSTLKIQRTERGDSAVYLCASSPLGRGGKTEAFFGQGTRLTVV.

The chain uses TRBV6-1 and TRBJ2-7; tentatively, D is TRBD2 (6 bases). The CDR3 is 12 amino acids. Germline CDR1 MNHNS, CDR2 SASEGT. V lost 2 bases, J lost 5 bases, and 7 bases lay in between. As DNA, the CDR3 is TGTGCCAGCAGTGAACGGGGGAACGAGCAGTACTTC. Translating gives CASSERGNEQYF.

V and J are TRBV6-5 and TRBJ1-3; tentative D call: TRBD1 (5 bases). The ends were cut back, 0 bases at V and 0 bases at J, with 6 bases in the middle. The CDR3 runs 15 residues. Germline V gene sequence: CDR1 MNHEY, CDR2 SVGAGI. CDR3: CASSYSTVSGNTIYF. CDR3 DNA sequence: TGTGCCAGCAGTTACTCGACAGTCTCTGGAAACACCATATATTTT.

This chain joins TRBV28 and TRBJ2-7, with TRBD2 matching over 7 bases. This CDR3 has 13 amino acids. V lost 8 bases to trimming and J lost 0 bases; unmatched junction nucleotides: 4. Germline values: CDR1 MDHEN, CDR2 SYDVKM. CDR3 in amino acids: CASAGGGSYEQYF. CDR3 coding DNA: TGTGCCAGCGCTGGGGGGGGCTCCTACGAGCAGTACTTC.

Note on this clone: Other DNA sequences in the sample encode the same CDR3. This chain joins TRBV2 and TRBJ2-7; D possibly corresponds to TRBD1 (5 bases). Trimming pared 7 bases from V and 3 bases from J, leaving 13 bases between. Germline V lookup: CDR1 SNHLY, CDR2 FYNNEI. This CDR3 contains 13 residues. CDR3 in amino acids: CASMGRSNYEQYF. DNA of the CDR3: TGTGCCAGCATGGGGCGCAGTAACTACGAGCAGTACTTC. The whole variable domain, filled in from reference TRBV2 and TRBJ2-7, reads EPEVTQTPSHQVTQMGQEVILRCVPISNHLYFYWYRQILGQKVEFLVSFYNNEISEKSEIFDDQFSVERPDGSNFTLKIRSTKLEDSAMYFCASMGRSNYEQYFGPGTRLTVT.

This clone occurred a few times. The chain is built from TRBV19 and TRBJ1-3; the D gene is possibly TRBD1 (6 bases). CDR3 size: 14 residues. Trimming cost V 9 bases and J 0 bases, with 12 bases left between them. Germline assignment: CDR1 LNHDA and CDR2 SQIVND (reference sequence). The CDR3 protein is CASRGVGSGNTIYF. The DNA for the CDR3 is TGTGCCAGCAGGGGTGTCGGCTCTGGAAACACCATATATTTT.

The chain has TRBV5-4 and TRBJ2-3; D remains ambiguous. The CDR3 covers 15 residues. V was clipped by 4 bases and J by 1 base, with 13 bases between them. The germline V gene encodes CDR1 SGHNT and CDR2 YYREEE (reference sequence). This CDR3 is CASSEQTGRTDTQYF. In DNA form, the CDR3 reads TGTGCCAGCAGCGAACAAACGGGTCGCACAGATACGCAGTATTTT.

This clone was counted only a few times. This chain uses TRBV4-1 with TRBJ2-7, with 10 bases fitting TRBD2. This CDR3 has 15 amino acids. Germline CDR1 reads MGHRA; CDR2 reads YSYEKL. The V segment lost 6 bases and the J segment 4 bases; nucleotides outside the gene matches: 9. The CDR3 DNA follows: TGCGCCAGCAGTCGGGTATTAGCGGGAGGTTACGAGCAGTACTTC. Amino acid sequence: CASSRVLAGGYEQYF.

This clone was observed a few times. This chain connects TRBV7-9 to TRBJ1-3; D unresolved. Germline-derived CDR1 and CDR2 are SEHNR and FQNEAQ (reference sequence). The CDR3 contains 15 residues. Deletions cut 1 base from V and 2 bases from J, with 9 bases between. CDR3 bases: TGTGCCAGCAGCTTAGGTGGGATAACTGGAAACACCATATATTTT. Its translation: CASSLGGITGNTIYF.

This clone showed up just a few times. The chain employs TRBV19 and TRBJ2-1; D unclear. This CDR3 region has 16 residues. V was clipped by 3 bases and J by 3 bases, with 15 bases between them. CDR1 and CDR2 (germline): LNHDA, SQIVND (reference sequence). The CDR3: CASSISDTLLYNEQFF. CDR3 nucleotides: TGTGCCAGTAGTATCTCCGACACTCTGCTCTACAATGAGCAGTTCTTC.

The chain recombines TRBV28 with TRBJ1-2; D uncertain. Trimming pared 4 bases from V and 8 bases from J, leaving 20 bases between. CDR1 and CDR2 (germline): MDHEN, SYDVKM. This CDR3 is 15 amino acids long. The CDR3, as DNA: TGTGCCAGCAGTTCCCTACCCTACGGAGGCCTGGGCTACACCTTC. It translates to CASSSLPYGGLGYTF.

This clone came up a few times. The chain couples TRBV6-4 to TRBJ2-7; D possibly corresponds to TRBD2 (7 bases). The V end was cut by 5 bases, the J end by 3 bases, with 20 bases between. CDR3 length equals 16 residues. In germline, CDR1 is MRHNA, CDR2 SNTAGT. CDR3 coding DNA: TGTGCCAGCAGTAGTCCCGGCGGGGGCGCTTACTACGAGCAGTACTTC. Its translation is CASSSPGGGAYYEQYF.

The rearrangement links TRBV11-2 to TRBJ2-7; D not resolved. Deletions cut 7 bases from V and 0 bases from J, with 16 bases between. Germline CDR1 reads SGHAT; CDR2 reads FQNNGV. The CDR3 loop spans 15 amino acids. The CDR3 DNA sequence: TGTGCCAGCATGGTGGGCGGCCTGAGCTCCTACGAGCAGTACTTC. Translated, it gives CASMVGGLSSYEQYF.

This clone turned up a few times. The chain links TRBV14 to TRBJ1-4; D is undetermined. Trimming removed 2 bases at V and 7 bases at J, with 14 bases between. Looked up from germline, CDR1 is SGHDN and CDR2 is FVKESK. This CDR3 comprises 15 residues. The CDR3 nucleotides read TGTGCCAGCAGCCAACTCCTAGGGAGTACTGAAAAACTGTTTTTT. This sequence encodes CASSQLLGSTEKLFF.